This T cell receptor (beta chain) emerged from a study of identical twins. Each CDR3 protein gets one entry after TCRdb re-called the 5' RACE reads with MiXCR. The table lists some 1,700,000 distinct CDR3 sequences, about 32% of them singletons. The sequence was obtained from a newborn girl in good health. Material: cord blood.

The chain's CDR3 is CSVEGRGLHEQYF. CDR3 DNA: TGCAGCGTTGAAGGCAGGGGGCTACACGAGCAGTACTTC. This sequence joins TRBV29-1 and TRBJ2-7, with 8 bases lining up with TRBD1. The length of the CDR3 is 13 residues. CDR1 and CDR2 from the germline V gene are SQVTM and ANQGSEA. V gave up 1 base and J gave up 5 bases; unmatched junction bases: 4.